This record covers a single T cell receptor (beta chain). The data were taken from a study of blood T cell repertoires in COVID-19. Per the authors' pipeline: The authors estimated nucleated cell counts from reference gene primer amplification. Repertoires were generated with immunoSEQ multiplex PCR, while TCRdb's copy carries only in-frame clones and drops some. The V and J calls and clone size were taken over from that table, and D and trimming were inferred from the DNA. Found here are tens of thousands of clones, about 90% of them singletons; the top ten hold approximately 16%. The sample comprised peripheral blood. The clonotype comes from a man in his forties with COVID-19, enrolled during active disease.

This CDR3 reads CAWSPWAGGLRGSPLHF. DNA for the CDR3: TGTGCCTGGAGTCCCTGGGCGGGGGGGCTACGAGGTTCACCCCTCCACTTT. V is TRBV30 and J is TRBJ1-6; perhaps TRBD1 as D (6 bases). Deletions cut 2 bases from V and 9 bases from J, with 23 bases between. Germline V gene data show CDR1 as GTSNPN and CDR2 as SVGIG (reference sequence). This CDR3 is 17 amino acids long.